This TCR beta chain was recovered during a study of Ad26.COV2.S vaccination and SARS-CoV-2 variants. Study in general: The Ad26.COV2.S arm of the COV1001 trial was where the donor was placed. Study conclusions and caveats: It was reported that spike-specific CD8+ and CD4+ T cell responses were substantially broad after vaccination.

This clone was recorded only once. Antigen specificity is unknown. Treatment defined: roughly 18 received Ad26.COV2.S at low or high dose, single or two shots; about 5 received placebo; per-sample allocation not given. Day 63 after the first vaccine or placebo injection was the time point for sampling. Boston provided a donor who was an adult aged 18-55 years. Measured with immunoSEQ multiplex PCR; TCRdb has only the in-frame clones, and not every one. This table has under 250,000 clones, roughly nine tenths appearing once. This CDR3 is built from 13 residues. The V gene lost 1 base and the J gene lost 6 bases, with 10 bases spanning the gap. The germline V gene encodes CDR1 SEHNR and CDR2 FQNEAQ (reference sequence).

The TCR sequence derives from a person aged 18-60 years who received the Ad26.COV2.S COVID-19 vaccine or a placebo. The specimen comprised peripheral blood, sampled in a trial of Ad26.COV2.S vaccine versus placebo. This chain connects TRBV7-9 to TRBJ2-7; TRBD2 might be the D (5 bases). The CDR3: CASSLDRGLEQYF. The CDR3 DNA reads as TGTGCCAGCAGCTTAGATCGGGGTCTCGAGCAGTACTTC. Based on the CDR3 plus reference TRBV7-9 and TRBJ2-7, the full variable domain is DTGVSQNPRHKITKRGQNVTFRCDPISEHNRLYWYRQTLGQGPEFLTYFQNEAQLEKSRLLSDRFSAERPKGSFSTLEIQRTEQGDSAMYLCASSLDRGLEQYFGPGTRLTVT.